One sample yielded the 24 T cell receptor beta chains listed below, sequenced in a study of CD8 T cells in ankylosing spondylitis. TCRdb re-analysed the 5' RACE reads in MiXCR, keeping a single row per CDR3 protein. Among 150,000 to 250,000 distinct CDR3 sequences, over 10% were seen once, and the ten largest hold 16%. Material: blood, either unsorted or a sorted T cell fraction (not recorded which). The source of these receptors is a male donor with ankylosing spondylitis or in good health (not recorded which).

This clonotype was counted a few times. CDR3 nucleotide sequence: TGTGCCAGCAGCCATTACGGTGAGCAGTTCTTC. This codes for CASSHYGEQFF. V gene TRBV14 combines with J gene TRBJ2-1; no clear D gene. Germline CDR1 and CDR2: SGHDN and FVKESK. V was cut by 3 bases and J by 9 bases, with 6 bases left in between. The CDR3 totals 11 residues.

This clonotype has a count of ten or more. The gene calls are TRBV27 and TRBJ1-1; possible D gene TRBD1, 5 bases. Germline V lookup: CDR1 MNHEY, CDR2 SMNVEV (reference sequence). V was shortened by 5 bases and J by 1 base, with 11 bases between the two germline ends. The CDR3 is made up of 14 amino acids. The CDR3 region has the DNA TGTGCCAGCAGTCCGCACACAGGGAACACTGAAGCTTTCTTT. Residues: CASSPHTGNTEAFF.

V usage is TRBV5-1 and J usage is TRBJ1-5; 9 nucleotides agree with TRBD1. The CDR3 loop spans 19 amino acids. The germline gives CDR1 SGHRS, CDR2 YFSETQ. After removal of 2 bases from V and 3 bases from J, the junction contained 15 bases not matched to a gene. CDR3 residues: CASSFVLNAGTGNNQPQHF. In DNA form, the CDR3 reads TGCGCCAGCAGCTTTGTGTTAAACGCCGGGACAGGGAACAATCAGCCCCAGCATTTT. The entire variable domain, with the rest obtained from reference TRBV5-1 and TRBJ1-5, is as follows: KAGVTQTPRYLIKTRGQQVTLSCSPISGHRSVSWYQQTPGQGLQFLFEYFSETQRNKGNFPGRFSGRQFSNSRSEMNVSTLELGDSALYLCASSFVLNAGTGNNQPQHFGDGTRLSIL.

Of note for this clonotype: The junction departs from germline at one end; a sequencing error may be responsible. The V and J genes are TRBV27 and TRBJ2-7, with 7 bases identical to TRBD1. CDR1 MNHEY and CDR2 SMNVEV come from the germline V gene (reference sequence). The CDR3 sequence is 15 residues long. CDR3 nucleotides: TGTGCCAGCAGTCTGGGACAGTGGACCTCCTACCAGCAGTACTTC. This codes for CASSLGQWTSYQQYF.

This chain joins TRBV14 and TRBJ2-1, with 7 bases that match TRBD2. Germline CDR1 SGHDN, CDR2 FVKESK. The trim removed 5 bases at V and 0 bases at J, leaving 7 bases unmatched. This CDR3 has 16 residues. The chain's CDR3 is CASSTIAGASYNEQFF. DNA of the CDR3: TGTGCCAGCAGCACCATAGCGGGTGCCTCCTACAATGAGCAGTTCTTC. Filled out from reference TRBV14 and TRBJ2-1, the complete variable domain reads EAGVTQFPSHSVIEKGQTVTLRCDPISGHDNLYWYRRVMGKEIKFLLHFVKESKQDESGMPNNRFLAERTGGTYSTLKVQPAELEDSGVYFCASSTIAGASYNEQFFGPGTRLTVL.

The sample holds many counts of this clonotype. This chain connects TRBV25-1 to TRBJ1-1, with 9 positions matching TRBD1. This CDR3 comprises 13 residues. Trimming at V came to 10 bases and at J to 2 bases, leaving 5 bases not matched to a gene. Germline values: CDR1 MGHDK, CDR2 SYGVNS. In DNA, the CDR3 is TGTGCCACGGGACAGGGACTAAACACTGAAGCTTTCTTT. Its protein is CATGQGLNTEAFF.

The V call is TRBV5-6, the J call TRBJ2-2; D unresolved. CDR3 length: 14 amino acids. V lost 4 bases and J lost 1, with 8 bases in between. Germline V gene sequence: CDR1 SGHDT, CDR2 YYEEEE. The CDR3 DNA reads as TGTGCCAGCAGCGCTAAGGGGAACACCGGGGAGCTGTTTTTT. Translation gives CASSAKGNTGELFF.

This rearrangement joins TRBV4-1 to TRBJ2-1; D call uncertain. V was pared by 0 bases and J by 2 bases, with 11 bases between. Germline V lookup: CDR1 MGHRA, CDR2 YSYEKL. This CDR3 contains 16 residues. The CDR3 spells CASSQDGHSTYNEQFF. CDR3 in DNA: TGCGCCAGCAGCCAAGATGGTCATTCGACCTACAATGAGCAGTTCTTC.

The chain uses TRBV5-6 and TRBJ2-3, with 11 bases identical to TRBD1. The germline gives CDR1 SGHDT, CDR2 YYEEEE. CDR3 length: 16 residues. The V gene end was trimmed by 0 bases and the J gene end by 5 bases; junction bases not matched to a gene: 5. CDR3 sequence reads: CASSLAGQGAKDTQYF. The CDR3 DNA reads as TGTGCCAGCAGCTTGGCCGGACAGGGGGCGAAAGATACGCAGTATTTT.

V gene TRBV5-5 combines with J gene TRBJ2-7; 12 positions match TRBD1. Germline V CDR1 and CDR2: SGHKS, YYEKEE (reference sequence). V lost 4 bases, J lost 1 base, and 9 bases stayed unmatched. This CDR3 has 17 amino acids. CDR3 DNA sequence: TGTGCCAGCAGCCTGGGACAGGGGGCTCTGAGATCCTACGAGCAGTACTTC. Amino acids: CASSLGQGALRSYEQYF.

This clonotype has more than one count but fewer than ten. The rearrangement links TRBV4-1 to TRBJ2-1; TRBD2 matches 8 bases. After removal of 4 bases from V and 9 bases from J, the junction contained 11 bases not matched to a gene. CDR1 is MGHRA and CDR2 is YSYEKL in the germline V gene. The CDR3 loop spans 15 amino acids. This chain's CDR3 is CASSLPPGRGGEQFF. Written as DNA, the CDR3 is TGCGCCAGCAGCCTACCCCCCGGACGGGGGGGTGAGCAGTTCTTC.

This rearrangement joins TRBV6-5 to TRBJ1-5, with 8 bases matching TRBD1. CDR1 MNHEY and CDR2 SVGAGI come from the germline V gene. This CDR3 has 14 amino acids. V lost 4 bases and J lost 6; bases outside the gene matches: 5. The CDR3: CASSLQGDIQPQHF. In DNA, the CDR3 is TGTGCCAGCAGTTTACAGGGGGATATTCAGCCCCAGCATTTT.

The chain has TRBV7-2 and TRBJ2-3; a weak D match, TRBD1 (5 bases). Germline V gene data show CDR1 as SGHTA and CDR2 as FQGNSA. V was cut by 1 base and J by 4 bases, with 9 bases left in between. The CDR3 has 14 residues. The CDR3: CASSLEGMADTQYF. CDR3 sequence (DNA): TGTGCCAGCAGCTTAGAGGGGATGGCAGATACGCAGTATTTT. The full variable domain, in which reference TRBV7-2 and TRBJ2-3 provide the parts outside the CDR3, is GAGVSQSPSNKVTEKGKDVELRCDPISGHTALYWYRQSLGQGLEFLIYFQGNSAPDKSGLPSDRFSAERTGGSVSTLTIQRTQQEDSAVYLCASSLEGMADTQYFGPGTRLTVL.

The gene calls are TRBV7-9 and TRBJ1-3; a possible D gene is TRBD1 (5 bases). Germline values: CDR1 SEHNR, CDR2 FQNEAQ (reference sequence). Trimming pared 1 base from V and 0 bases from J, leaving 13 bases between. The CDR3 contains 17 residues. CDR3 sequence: CASSLDESGDSGNTIYF. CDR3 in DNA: TGTGCCAGCAGCTTAGATGAGTCGGGGGACTCTGGAAACACCATATATTTT.

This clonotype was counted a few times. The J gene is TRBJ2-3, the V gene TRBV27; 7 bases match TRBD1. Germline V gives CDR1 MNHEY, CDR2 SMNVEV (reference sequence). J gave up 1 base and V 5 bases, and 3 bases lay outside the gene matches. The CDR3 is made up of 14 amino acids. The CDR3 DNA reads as TGTGCCAGCAGTGACAGGGTCCGCACAGATACGCAGTATTTT. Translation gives CASSDRVRTDTQYF.

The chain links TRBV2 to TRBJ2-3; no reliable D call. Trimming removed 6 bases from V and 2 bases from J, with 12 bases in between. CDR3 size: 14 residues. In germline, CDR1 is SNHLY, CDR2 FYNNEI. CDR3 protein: CASSGETLTDTQYF. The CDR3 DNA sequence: TGTGCCAGCAGCGGCGAGACCCTCACAGATACGCAGTATTTT.

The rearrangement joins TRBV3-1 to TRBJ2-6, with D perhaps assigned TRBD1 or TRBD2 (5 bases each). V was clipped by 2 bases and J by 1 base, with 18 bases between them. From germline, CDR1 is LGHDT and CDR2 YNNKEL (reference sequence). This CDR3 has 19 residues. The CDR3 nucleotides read TGTGCCAGCAGCCAAATCAGGGACCTATTATCTTCTGGGGCCAACGTCCTGACTTTC. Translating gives CASSQIRDLLSSGANVLTF.

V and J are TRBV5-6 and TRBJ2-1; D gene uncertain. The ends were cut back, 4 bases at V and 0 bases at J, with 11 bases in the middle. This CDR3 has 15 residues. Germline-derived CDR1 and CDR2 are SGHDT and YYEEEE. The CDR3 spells CASSLDVSSYNEQFF. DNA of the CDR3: TGTGCCAGCAGCCTCGACGTGAGCTCCTACAATGAGCAGTTCTTC.

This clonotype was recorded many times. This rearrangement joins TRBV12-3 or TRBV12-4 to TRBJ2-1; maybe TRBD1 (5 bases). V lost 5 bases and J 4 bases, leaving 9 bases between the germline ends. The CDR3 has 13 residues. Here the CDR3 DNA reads TGTGCCAGCAGTACGACAGCTTACAATGAGCAGTTCTTC. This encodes CASSTTAYNEQFF.

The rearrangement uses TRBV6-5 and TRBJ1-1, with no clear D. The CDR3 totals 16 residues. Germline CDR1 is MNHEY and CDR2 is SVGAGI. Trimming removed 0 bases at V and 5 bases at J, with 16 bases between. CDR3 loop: CASSYSYNSGRTEAFF. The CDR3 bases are TGTGCCAGCAGTTACTCGTATAATTCGGGGAGGACTGAAGCTTTCTTT.

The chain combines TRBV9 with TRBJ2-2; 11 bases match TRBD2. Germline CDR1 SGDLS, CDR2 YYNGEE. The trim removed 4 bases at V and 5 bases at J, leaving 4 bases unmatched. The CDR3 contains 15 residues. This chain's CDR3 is CASSPRLAGTGELFF. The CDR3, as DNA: TGTGCCAGCAGCCCCCGACTAGCGGGAACCGGGGAGCTGTTTTTT.

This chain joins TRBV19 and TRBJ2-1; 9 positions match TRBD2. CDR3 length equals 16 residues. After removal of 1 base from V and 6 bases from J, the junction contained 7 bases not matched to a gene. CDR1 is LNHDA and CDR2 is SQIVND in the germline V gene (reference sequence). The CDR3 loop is CASSIVRAGGSNEQFF. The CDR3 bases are TGTGCCAGTAGTATAGTCAGGGCGGGAGGGAGCAATGAGCAGTTCTTC. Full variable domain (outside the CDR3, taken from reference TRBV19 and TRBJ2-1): DGGITQSPKYLFRKEGQNVTLSCEQNLNHDAMYWYRQDPGQGLRLIYYSQIVNDFQKGDIAEGYSVSREKKESFPLTVTSAQKNPTAFYLCASSIVRAGGSNEQFFGPGTRLTVL.

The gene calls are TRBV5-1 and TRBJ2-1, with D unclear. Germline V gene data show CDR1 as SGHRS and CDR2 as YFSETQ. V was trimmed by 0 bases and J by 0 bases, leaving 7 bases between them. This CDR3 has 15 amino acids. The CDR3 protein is CASSLGEDSYNEQFF. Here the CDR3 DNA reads TGCGCCAGCAGCTTGGGAGAGGACTCCTACAATGAGCAGTTCTTC.

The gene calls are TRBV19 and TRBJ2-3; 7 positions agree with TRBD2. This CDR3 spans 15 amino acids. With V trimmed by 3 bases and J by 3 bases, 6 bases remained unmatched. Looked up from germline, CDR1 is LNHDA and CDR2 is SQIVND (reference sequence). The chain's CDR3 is CASSIYAGETDTQYF. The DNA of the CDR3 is TGTGCCAGTAGTATTTATGCGGGAGAGACAGATACGCAGTATTTT.